This T cell receptor (beta chain) was sequenced during a study of blood T cell repertoires in COVID-19. At the level of the study: Sources were T cells, B-cell-depleted T cells, or PBMCs; the material itself was cDNA or gDNA.

V shed 6 bases and J shed 8 bases, with 13 bases lying between them. Germline V gene lookup returns CDR1 MNHEY and CDR2 SMNVEV (reference sequence). CDR3 size: 13 residues. The data were produced by immunoSEQ multiplex PCR, yet TCRdb's version contains in-frame clones alone and is incomplete. The profile covers roughly 24,000 clones, with approximately 77% appearing a single time and less than 15% taken by the ten largest. Sequenced input: peripheral blood. V usage is TRBV27 and J usage is TRBJ1-4, with D possibly TRBD1 on 5 matching bases. This receptor was identified in a man of 80 years or more with active or convalescent COVID-19. The CDR3 region is CASRGRVYEKLFF. The CDR3 region has the DNA TGTGCCAGCAGGGGCAGGGTCTACGAAAAACTGTTTTTT. The whole variable domain, filled in from reference TRBV27 and TRBJ1-4, reads EAQVTQNPRYLITVTGKKLTVTCSQNMNHEYMSWYRQDPGLGLRQIYYSMNVEVTDKGDVPEGYKVSRKEKRNFPLILESPSPNQTSLYFCASRGRVYEKLFFGSGTQLSVL.